Each of the 22 T cell receptor beta chains below was sequenced from the same sample in a study of T cells in Graves' hyperthyroidism and ophthalmopathy. RNA transcripts gave rise to amplified TCR beta CDR3 regions. With the HTBI primer set, the TCR CDR3 went through a first round of RT-PCR. TCRdb re-called the multiplex PCR reads through MiXCR, storing one row per CDR3 protein. The profile shows fewer than 450,000 distinct CDR3 sequences, about 18% of them singletons. Specimen: blood. All receptors come from a woman younger than 45 with Graves' hyperthyroidism that later progressed to Graves' ophthalmopathy.

This clonotype was observed a handful of times. The genes are TRBV5-1 and TRBJ2-7; 11 positions match TRBD2. The CDR3 has 15 amino acids. The V gene's germline CDR1 is SGHRS and CDR2 YFSETQ. V lost 4 bases and J lost 5; bases outside the gene matches: 8. The CDR3 reads CASSPLAGGVNEQYF. The CDR3 DNA reads TGCGCCAGCAGCCCGCTAGCGGGAGGTGTAAACGAGCAGTACTTC.

The J gene is TRBJ2-7, the V gene TRBV4-1, with D uncertain. V dropped 5 bases and J dropped 3 bases, with 11 bases sitting between them. The V gene's germline CDR1 is MGHRA and CDR2 YSYEKL. The CDR3 is made up of 13 amino acids. The CDR3 loop is CASSSTDDYEQYF. The CDR3 region has the DNA TGCGCCAGCAGCTCGACCGATGACTACGAGCAGTACTTC.

The rearrangement uses TRBV7-9 and TRBJ2-6; D perhaps matches TRBD2 (5 bases). Germline lookup yields CDR1 SEHNR and CDR2 FQNEAQ (reference sequence). CDR3 size: 15 residues. Trimming pared 7 bases from V and 0 bases from J, leaving 10 bases between. This CDR3 is CASTGGSSGANVLTF. CDR3 nucleotide sequence: TGTGCCAGCACCGGAGGTAGCTCTGGGGCCAACGTCCTGACTTTC.

This clonotype was picked up many times. The chain uses TRBV6-2 or TRBV6-3 and TRBJ2-5; D possibly corresponds to TRBD1 (5 bases). The CDR3 is 18 amino acids. Per the germline V gene, CDR1 is MNHEY and CDR2 is SVGEGT. Trimming shortened V by 2 bases and J by 5 bases, and 24 bases separated the two germline ends. The CDR3: CASSYDRQGGPSSETQYF. CDR3 sequence (DNA): TGTGCCAGCAGTTACGATCGGCAGGGCGGACCTTCGAGTGAGACCCAGTACTTC.

CDR3 coding DNA: TGTGCCAGCAGTGTGGGACAGACCTCCTACGAGCAGTACTTC. This codes for CASSVGQTSYEQYF. The V call is TRBV2, the J call TRBJ2-7; 7 bases are shared with TRBD1. The CDR3 is 14 amino acids. V shed 4 bases, J shed 0 bases, and the junction held 3 bases outside the gene matches. Germline-derived CDR1 and CDR2 are SNHLY and FYNNEI.

The V gene is TRBV5-6, the J gene TRBJ1-5; D is possibly TRBD1 (6 bases). Trimming took off 0 bases at V and 7 bases at J, with 14 bases between the two ends. The CDR3 has 15 amino acids. CDR1 SGHDT and CDR2 YYEEEE come from the germline V gene. CDR3 nucleotide sequence: TGTGCCAGCAGCTTGGGAGCTCAGGGGAACCAGCCCCAGCATTTT. Translated: CASSLGAQGNQPQHF.

The genes are TRBV5-5 and TRBJ2-1; 7 bases agree with TRBD2. The CDR3 loop spans 17 amino acids. The V segment lost 0 bases and the J segment 1 base; nucleotides outside the gene matches: 7. Germline assignment: CDR1 SGHKS and CDR2 YYEKEE (reference sequence). DNA of the CDR3: TGTGCCAGCAGCTTGGCCTCTTCCGGGGGGTCCTACAATGAGCAGTTCTTC. Translating gives CASSLASSGGSYNEQFF.

This clonotype was found many times. The V and J genes are TRBV7-9 and TRBJ1-1; TRBD1 might be the D (6 bases). CDR3 length equals 14 residues. V lost 5 bases and J 1 base, leaving 11 bases between the germline ends. Germline V CDR1 and CDR2: SEHNR, FQNEAQ (reference sequence). CDR3 DNA: TGTGCCAGCAGCGCGCCGGGGGCGAACACTGAAGCTTTCTTT. Translating it yields CASSAPGANTEAFF.

This sequence joins TRBV11-3 and TRBJ2-5; TRBD1 matches at 11 bases. The ends lost 1 base at V and 2 bases at J; junction bases unmatched: 3. Germline V CDR1 and CDR2: SGHNT, YENEEA. CDR3 length: 16 amino acids. The CDR3 nucleotides read TGTGCCAGCAGCTTAGGGGGGACAGGGGGGCAAGAGACCCAGTACTTC. As protein: CASSLGGTGGQETQYF.

V is TRBV4-1 and J is TRBJ1-2; 7 positions agree with TRBD1. Germline V CDR1 and CDR2: MGHRA, YSYEKL. CDR3 length: 18 residues. V dropped 0 bases and J dropped 4; count of bases not matched to a gene: 14. CDR3 residues: CASSQDRSGNRGRYGYTF. CDR3 sequence (DNA): TGCGCCAGCAGCCAAGATAGGTCGGGCAACAGGGGACGCTATGGCTACACCTTC.

This clonotype was found many times. The V call is TRBV27, the J call TRBJ2-3; D ambiguous. Trimming left V 3 bases short and J 0 bases short, with 7 bases between. This CDR3 is built from 14 residues. Germline lookup yields CDR1 MNHEY and CDR2 SMNVEV (reference sequence). The CDR3 here is CASSFPYSTDTQYF. The CDR3 DNA is TGTGCCAGCAGTTTTCCGTACAGCACAGATACGCAGTATTTT.

This clonotype was found many times. The rearrangement uses TRBV5-1 and TRBJ1-1; tentatively, D is TRBD1 (5 bases). CDR3 length: 14 amino acids. V was shortened by 4 bases and J by 5 bases, with 15 bases between the two germline ends. Germline CDR1 SGHRS, CDR2 YFSETQ. Here the CDR3 DNA reads TGCGCCAGCAGCCGGGGAACCGAGGGGACTGAAGCTTTCTTT. Translated, it gives CASSRGTEGTEAFF.

This clonotype was seen only a few times. This chain links TRBV19 with TRBJ1-6, with D perhaps TRBD1 (5 bases). With 2 bases removed from V and 2 bases from J, the gap between germline ends came to 10 bases. Germline CDR1 reads LNHDA; CDR2 reads SQIVND (reference sequence). This CDR3 region has 16 residues. This CDR3 reads CASSIRGDPYNSPLHF. The DNA for the CDR3 is TGTGCCAGTAGTATAAGAGGGGATCCCTATAATTCACCCCTCCACTTT.

This clonotype was detected only a few times. V is TRBV19 and J is TRBJ1-3; D remains ambiguous. V shed 10 bases and J shed 0 bases, with 10 bases lying between them. CDR3 length: 13 amino acids. The germline V gene has CDR1 LNHDA and CDR2 SQIVND (reference sequence). The CDR3: CATRFSSGNTIYF. The CDR3 DNA reads TGTGCCACCCGCTTTAGCTCTGGAAACACCATATATTTT.

This clonotype was detected a few times. Being one base from a much bigger clone, this may be a read error. This rearrangement joins TRBV13 to TRBJ2-1, with D perhaps TRBD2 (5 bases). The germline V and J ends were trimmed by 8 bases and 2 bases, with 16 bases remaining between them. The germline V gene has CDR1 PRHDT and CDR2 FYEKMQ (reference sequence). The CDR3 consists of 15 residues. The CDR3 DNA reads as TGTGCCAGCGGCGAAACCGGGATAACCTACAATGAGCAGTTCTTC. Amino acid sequence: CASGETGITYNEQFF.

A single count supports this clonotype. The chain employs TRBV25-1 and TRBJ2-1, with TRBD2 identical over 8 bases. Germline V gives CDR1 MGHDK, CDR2 SYGVNS. V dropped 2 bases and J dropped 1; count of bases not matched to a gene: 1. The CDR3 spans 15 residues. The CDR3 region has the DNA TGTGCCAGCAGTGAAATAGCGGGGTCCTACAATGAGCAGTTCTTC. Amino acids: CASSEIAGSYNEQFF.

This clonotype was seen at least ten times. V usage is TRBV7-9 and J usage is TRBJ1-1, with D uncertain. CDR1 and CDR2 from the germline V gene are SEHNR and FQNEAQ (reference sequence). CDR3 length equals 14 residues. Trimming removed 4 bases at V and 8 bases at J, with 17 bases between. CDR3 in DNA: TGTGCCAGCAGCTCCGTCATGGACGGTGACGAAGCTTTCTTT. Its translation is CASSSVMDGDEAFF.

The V and J genes are TRBV6-1 and TRBJ1-6, with 7 bases identical to TRBD1. This CDR3 has 14 residues. Germline values: CDR1 MNHNS, CDR2 SASEGT. V was clipped by 3 bases and J by 9 bases; unmatched bases: 5. The CDR3 sequence is CASSEWTGTSPLHF. The CDR3 bases are TGTGCCAGCAGTGAGTGGACAGGAACTTCACCCCTCCACTTT.

For this clonotype: A much bigger clone sits one base away, suggesting this may be a read error. The rearrangement uses TRBV7-9 and TRBJ2-1; the match to TRBD2 covers 8 bases. The CDR3 length is 19 residues. Per the germline V gene, CDR1 is SEHNR and CDR2 is FQNEAQ (reference sequence). In DNA form, the CDR3 reads TGTTCCAGCAGCTTAGCCGACTTACTAGCGGAAAGCTCCTACAATGAGCAGTTCTTC. Translated, it gives CSSSLADLLAESSYNEQFF.

This clonotype was recorded at least ten times. The chain uses TRBV2 and TRBJ2-2, with unresolved D. V lost 7 bases and J 0 bases, leaving 9 bases between the germline ends. This CDR3 is built from 14 residues. The germline CDR1 and CDR2 sequences are SNHLY and FYNNEI. The CDR3 coding sequence is TGTGCCAGCACGGGTAGGGCGAACACCGGGGAGCTGTTTTTT. It translates to CASTGRANTGELFF.

The CDR3 DNA reads TGTGCCAGTACCCCCTTCTCGGATTATCAGCCCCAGCATTTT. Its protein is CASTPFSDYQPQHF. The chain has TRBV19 and TRBJ1-5; no clear D. CDR3 length: 14 amino acids. Germline CDR1 LNHDA, CDR2 SQIVND (reference sequence). V lost 7 bases, J lost 5 bases, and 15 bases lay in between.

This clonotype was seen a handful of times. The chain combines TRBV5-1 with TRBJ2-6; perhaps TRBD1 as D (6 bases). This CDR3 is 17 amino acids long. Trimming shortened V by 4 bases and J by 2 bases, and 16 bases separated the two germline ends. From germline, CDR1 is SGHRS and CDR2 YFSETQ. The CDR3 nucleotides read TGCGCCAGCAGCCTCTCCGGGACAAACGCTGGGGCCAACGTCCTGACTTTC. Its protein product is CASSLSGTNAGANVLTF.